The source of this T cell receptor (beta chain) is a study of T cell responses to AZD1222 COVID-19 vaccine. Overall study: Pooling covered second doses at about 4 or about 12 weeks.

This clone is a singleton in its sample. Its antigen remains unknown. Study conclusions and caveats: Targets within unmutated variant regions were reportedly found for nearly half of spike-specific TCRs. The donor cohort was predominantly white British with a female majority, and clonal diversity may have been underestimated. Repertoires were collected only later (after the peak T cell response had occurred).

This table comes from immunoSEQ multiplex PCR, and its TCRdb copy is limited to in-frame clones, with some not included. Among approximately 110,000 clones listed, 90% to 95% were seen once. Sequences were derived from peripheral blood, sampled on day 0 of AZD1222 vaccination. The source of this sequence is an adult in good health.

CDR3 residues: CATRGVGADTEAFF. DNA for the CDR3: TGTGCCACCAGGGGGGTGGGCGCGGACACTGAAGCTTTCTTT. The chain uses TRBV24-1 and TRBJ1-1; a weak D match, TRBD1 (5 bases). The CDR3 has 14 residues. Trimming shortened V by 7 bases and J by 3 bases, and 14 bases separated the two germline ends. Looked up from germline, CDR1 is KGHDR and CDR2 is SFDVKD.